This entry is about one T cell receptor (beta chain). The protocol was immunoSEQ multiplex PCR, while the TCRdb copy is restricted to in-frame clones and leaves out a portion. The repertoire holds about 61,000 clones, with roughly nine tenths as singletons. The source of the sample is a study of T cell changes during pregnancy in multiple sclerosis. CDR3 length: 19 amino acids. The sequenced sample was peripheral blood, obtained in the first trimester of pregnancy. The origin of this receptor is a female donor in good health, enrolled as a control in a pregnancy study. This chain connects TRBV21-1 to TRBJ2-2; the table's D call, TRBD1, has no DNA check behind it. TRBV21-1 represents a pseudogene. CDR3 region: CASSTIKGLGAGNTGELFF. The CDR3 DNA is TGTGCCAGCAGCACTATAAAAGGGCTGGGGGCAGGGAACACCGGGGAGCTGTTTTTT.